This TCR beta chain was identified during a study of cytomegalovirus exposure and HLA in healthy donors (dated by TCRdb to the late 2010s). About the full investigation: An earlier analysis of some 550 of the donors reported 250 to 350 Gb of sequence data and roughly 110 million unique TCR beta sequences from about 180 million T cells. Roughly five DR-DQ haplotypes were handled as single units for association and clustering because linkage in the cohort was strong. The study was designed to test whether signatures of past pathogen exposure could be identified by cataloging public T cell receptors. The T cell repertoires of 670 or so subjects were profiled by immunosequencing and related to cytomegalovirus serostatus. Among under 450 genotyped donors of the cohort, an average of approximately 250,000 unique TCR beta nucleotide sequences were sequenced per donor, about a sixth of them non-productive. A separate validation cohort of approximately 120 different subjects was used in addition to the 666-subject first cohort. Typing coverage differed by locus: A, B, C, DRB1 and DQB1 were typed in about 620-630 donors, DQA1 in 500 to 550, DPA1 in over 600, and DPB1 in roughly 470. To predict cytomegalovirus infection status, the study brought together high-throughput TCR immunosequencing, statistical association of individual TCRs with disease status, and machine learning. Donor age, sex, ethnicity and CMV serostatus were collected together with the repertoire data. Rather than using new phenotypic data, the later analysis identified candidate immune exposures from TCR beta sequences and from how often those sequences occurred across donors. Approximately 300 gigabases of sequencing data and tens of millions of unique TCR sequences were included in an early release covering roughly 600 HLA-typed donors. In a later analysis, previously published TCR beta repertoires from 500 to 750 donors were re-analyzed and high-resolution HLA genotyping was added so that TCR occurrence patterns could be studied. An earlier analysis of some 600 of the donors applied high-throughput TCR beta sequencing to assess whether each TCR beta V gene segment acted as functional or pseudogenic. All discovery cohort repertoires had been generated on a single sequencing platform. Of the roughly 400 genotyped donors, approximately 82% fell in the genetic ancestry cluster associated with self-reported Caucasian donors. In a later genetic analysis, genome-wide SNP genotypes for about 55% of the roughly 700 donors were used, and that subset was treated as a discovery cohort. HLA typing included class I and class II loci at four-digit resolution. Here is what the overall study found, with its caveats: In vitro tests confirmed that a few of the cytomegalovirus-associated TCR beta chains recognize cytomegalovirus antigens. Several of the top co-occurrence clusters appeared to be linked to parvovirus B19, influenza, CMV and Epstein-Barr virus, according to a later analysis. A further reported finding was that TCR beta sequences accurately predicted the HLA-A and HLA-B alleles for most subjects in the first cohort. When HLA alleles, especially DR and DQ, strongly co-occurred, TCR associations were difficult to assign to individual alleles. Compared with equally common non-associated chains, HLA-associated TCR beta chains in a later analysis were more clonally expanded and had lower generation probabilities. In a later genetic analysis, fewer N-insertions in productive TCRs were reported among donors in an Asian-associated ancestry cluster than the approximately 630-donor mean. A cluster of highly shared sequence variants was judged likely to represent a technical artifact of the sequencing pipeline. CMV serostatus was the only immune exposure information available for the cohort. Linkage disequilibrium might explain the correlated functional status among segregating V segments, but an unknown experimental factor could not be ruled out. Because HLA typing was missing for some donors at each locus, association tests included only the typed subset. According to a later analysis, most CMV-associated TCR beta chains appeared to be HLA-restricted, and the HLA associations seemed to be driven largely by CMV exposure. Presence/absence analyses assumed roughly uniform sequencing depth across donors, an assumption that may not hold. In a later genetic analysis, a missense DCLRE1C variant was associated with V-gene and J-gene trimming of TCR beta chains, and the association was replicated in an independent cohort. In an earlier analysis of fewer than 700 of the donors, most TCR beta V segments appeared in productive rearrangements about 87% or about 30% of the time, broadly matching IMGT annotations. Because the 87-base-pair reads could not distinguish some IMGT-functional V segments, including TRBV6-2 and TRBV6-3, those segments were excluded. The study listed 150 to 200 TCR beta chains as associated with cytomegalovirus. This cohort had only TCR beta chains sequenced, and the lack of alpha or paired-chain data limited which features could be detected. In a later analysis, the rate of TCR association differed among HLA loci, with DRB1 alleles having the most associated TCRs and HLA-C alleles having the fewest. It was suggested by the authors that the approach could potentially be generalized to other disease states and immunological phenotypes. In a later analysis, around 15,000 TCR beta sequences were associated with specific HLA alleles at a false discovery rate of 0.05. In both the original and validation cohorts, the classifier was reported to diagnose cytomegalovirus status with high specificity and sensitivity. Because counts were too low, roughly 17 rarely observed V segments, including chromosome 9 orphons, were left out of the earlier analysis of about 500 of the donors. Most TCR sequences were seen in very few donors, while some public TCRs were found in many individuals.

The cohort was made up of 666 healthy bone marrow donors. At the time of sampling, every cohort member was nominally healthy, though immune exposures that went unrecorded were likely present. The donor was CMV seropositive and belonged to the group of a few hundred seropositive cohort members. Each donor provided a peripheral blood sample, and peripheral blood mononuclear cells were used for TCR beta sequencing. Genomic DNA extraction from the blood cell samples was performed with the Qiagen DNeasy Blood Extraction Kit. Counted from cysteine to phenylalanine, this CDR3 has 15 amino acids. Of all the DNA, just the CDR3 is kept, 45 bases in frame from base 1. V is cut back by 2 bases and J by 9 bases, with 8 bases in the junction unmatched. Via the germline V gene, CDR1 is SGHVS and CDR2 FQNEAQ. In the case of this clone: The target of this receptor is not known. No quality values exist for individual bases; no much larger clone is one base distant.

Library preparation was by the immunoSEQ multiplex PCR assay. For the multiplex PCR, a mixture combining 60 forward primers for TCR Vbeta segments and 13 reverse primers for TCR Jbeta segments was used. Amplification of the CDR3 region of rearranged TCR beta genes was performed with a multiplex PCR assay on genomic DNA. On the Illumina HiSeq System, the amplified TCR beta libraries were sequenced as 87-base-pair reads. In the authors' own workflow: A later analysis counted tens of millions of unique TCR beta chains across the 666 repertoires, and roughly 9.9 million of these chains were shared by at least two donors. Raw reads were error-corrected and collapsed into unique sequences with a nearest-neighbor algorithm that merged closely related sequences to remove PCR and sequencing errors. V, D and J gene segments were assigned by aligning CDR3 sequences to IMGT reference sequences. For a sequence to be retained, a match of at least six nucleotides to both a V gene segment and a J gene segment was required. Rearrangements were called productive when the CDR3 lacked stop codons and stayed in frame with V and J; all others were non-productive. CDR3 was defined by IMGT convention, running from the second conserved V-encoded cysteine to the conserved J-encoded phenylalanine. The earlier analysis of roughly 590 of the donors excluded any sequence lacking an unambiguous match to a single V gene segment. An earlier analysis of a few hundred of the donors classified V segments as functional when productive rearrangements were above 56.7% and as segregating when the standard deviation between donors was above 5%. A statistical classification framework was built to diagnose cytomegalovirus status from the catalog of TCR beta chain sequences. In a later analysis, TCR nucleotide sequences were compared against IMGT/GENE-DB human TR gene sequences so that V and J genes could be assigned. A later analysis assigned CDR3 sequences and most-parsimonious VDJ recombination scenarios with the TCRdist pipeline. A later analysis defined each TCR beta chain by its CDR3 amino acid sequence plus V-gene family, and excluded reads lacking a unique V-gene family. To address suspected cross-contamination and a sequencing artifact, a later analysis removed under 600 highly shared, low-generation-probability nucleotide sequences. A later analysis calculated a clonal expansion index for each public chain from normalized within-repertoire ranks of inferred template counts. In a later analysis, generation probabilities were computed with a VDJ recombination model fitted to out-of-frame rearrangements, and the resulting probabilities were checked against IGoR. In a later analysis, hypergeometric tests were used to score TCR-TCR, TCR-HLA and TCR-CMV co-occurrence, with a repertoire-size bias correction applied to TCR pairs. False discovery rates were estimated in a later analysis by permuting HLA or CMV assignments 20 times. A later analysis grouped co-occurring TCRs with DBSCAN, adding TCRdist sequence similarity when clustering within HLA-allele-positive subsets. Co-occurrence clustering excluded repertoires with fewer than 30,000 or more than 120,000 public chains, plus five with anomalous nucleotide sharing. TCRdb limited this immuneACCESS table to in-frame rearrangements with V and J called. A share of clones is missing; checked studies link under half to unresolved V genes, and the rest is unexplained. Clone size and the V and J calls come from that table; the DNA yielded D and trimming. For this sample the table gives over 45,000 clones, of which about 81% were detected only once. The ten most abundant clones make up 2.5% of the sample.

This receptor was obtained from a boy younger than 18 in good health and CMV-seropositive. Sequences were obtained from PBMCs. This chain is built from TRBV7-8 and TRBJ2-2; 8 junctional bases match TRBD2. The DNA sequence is TGTGCCAGCAGCTTAAAGCGGGGGCCGGATCGGGAGCTGTTTTTT. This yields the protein CASSLKRGPDRELFF.